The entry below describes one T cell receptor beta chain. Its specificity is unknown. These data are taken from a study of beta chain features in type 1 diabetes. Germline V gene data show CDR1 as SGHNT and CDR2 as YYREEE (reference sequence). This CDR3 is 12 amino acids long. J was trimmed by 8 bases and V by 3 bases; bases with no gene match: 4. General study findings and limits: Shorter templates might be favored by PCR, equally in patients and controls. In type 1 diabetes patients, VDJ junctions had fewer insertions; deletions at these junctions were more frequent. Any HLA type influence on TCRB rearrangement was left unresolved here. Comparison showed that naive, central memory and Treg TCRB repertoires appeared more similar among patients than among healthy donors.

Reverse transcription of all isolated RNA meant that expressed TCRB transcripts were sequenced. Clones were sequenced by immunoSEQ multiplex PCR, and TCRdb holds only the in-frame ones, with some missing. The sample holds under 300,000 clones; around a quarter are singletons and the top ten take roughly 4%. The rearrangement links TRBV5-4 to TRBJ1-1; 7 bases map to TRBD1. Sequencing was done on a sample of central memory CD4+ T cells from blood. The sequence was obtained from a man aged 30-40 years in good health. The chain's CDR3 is CASSSPGQEAFF. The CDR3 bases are TGTGCCAGCAGCTCTCCGGGACAGGAAGCTTTCTTT. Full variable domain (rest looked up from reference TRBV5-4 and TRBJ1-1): ETGVTQSPTHLIKTRGQQVTLRCSSQSGHNTVSWYQQALGQGPQFIFQYYREEENGRGNFPPRFSGLQFPNYSSELNVNALELDDSALYLCASSSPGQEAFFGQGTRLTVV.